This T cell receptor (beta chain) was obtained from a study of CXCR3-negative and CXCR3-positive naive CD8 T cells. Germline CDR1 reads PRHDT; CDR2 reads FYEKMQ (reference sequence). The CDR3 sequence is 17 residues long. General study points: CXCR3 levels fell partly with cryopreservation; most assays relied on fresh PBMCs. Surface CD5 looked about the same in the naive subsets, so the authors worked out TCR strength from TRB CDR3 properties. Naive CXCR3-negative cells resembled naive CXCR3-positive cells in TRBV-TRBJ usage; memory cells differed.

5' RACE with UMI labels generated the TRB cDNA libraries. From the 5' RACE reads, TCRdb lists one entry per CDR3 protein and no DNA. Recorded for this sample: some 4,900 distinct CDR3 sequences. By frequency, this clonotype registers large. Its antigen remains unidentified. The origin of this receptor is a human donor in good health. Some clones in this sample may be carry-over from other donors' samples. Sequences were obtained from naive CXCR3- CD8+ T cells from blood. Subset here: CD45RO-CCR7+CD27+CD95- naive CD8+ T cells lacking CXCR3 (TNR3-). The gene calls are TRBV13 and TRBJ2-2; the D gene TCRdb calls, TRBD1, cannot be checked with no DNA. This CDR3 is CASSILTTGFGTGELFF.